This T cell receptor (beta chain) was identified during a study of vaccination effects on CD4 cells after COVID-19. Study outcomes and limitations: Infection- and vaccine-induced clones contracted markedly late after vaccination.

Worth noting for this clone: The antigen is not known.

ViraFEST assay sequencing came after antigen-specific CD4+ T cells were expanded with viral peptide pools. Once cultured for around 11 days, the cells underwent separation to obtain CD4+ T cells. Having tested negative for nucleocapsid antibodies, the vaccine recipients showed no prior SARS-CoV-2 infection. Germline V lookup: CDR1 MNHEY, CDR2 SVGAGI. Trimming pared 9 bases from V and 5 bases from J, leaving 16 bases between. CDR3 length equals 13 residues. The assay was immunoSEQ multiplex PCR, and TCRdb's table has in-frame clones only and misses some. The sample includes around 71,000 clones, about 65% of them seen just once.

Material: CD4+ T cells from PBMCs cultured with HCoV-OC43 spike peptides, obtained before COVID-19 vaccination. The subset denotes: HCoV-OC43 spike overlapping peptide pool stimulation. The source is a human donor who received a COVID-19 vaccine. The V and J genes are TRBV6-5 and TRBJ1-1; D uncertain. The chain's CDR3 is CASGVEGRTEAFF. As DNA, the CDR3 is TGTGCCAGTGGGGTCGAAGGTAGGACTGAAGCTTTCTTT.